Detailed here is one TCR beta chain. Its cognate antigen has yet to be identified. It has no much larger one-base neighbor in the sample; base qualities were not kept. There are 16 amino acids in the CDR3, from cysteine to phenylalanine inclusive. The kept DNA is CDR3 alone, 48 bases in frame from the first base. The germline V gene (reference sequence) provides CDR1 MNHEY and CDR2 SMNVEV. From V the trimming removes 8 bases and from J it removes 2 bases, while the gene matches leave 9 bases of the junction unaccounted for. This specimen belongs to a study of Graves' ophthalmopathy and Graves' hyperthyroidism (dated by TCRdb to about 2018). In terms of the full investigation: Peripheral blood samples were taken at the time of initial diagnosis, before any treatment was given. To explore V-J signatures that separate ophthalmopathy from hyperthyroidism, a discovery set of about a hundred patients was enrolled, consisting of about 45 with ophthalmopathy and roughly 60 with stable hyperthyroidism. In more than five hyperthyroidism patients, the T-cell repertoires found in thyroid tissue were compared with those found in blood. The study used signatures of the TCR beta repertoire to tell Graves' ophthalmopathy apart from Graves' hyperthyroidism and to predict which patients would progress to ophthalmopathy. An independent validation cohort comprised 18 hyperthyroidism patients and around 16 patients who later progressed from hyperthyroidism to ophthalmopathy. In total, 135 blood samples were TCR-sequenced: 40 to 45 ophthalmopathy, about 75 hyperthyroidism and roughly 17 hyperthyroidism-to-ophthalmopathy patients. Following sample collection, hyperthyroidism patients were given methimazole at a starting dose of 30 mg daily, and ophthalmopathy patients were given high-dose intravenous methylprednisolone. The roughly 91 discovery patients were randomly split 7:3 into training and test sets.

Ophthalmopathy patients were characterized by moderately to severely active disease, a Clinical Activity Score of at least 3, a NOSPECS grade of at least 4, and a disease duration under 3 months. Patients were excluded if they had other autoimmune diseases, uncontrolled infections, pregnancy or lactation. Diagnosis relied on clinical symptoms, serum thyroxine, TRAb, thyroid ultrasound and orbital computed tomography. Ficoll-Paque density gradient centrifugation was used to isolate PBMCs from 9.5 to 10 ml of fresh peripheral blood. Total RNA was extracted using Trizol reagent, and RNA quality was checked on an Agilent 2100 Bioanalyzer. For repertoire sequencing, TCR beta CDR3 regions were amplified from RNA transcripts. A first-round RT-PCR used HTBI primers with the Qiagen OneStep RT-PCR kit, followed by a second-round multiplex PCR, size selection and purification. Sequencing of the libraries was carried out on an Illumina HiSeq2000 in paired-end mode with 100 bp reads. In the source study's methods: SOAPnuke was used for read processing, and reads with adapters, uncalled bases, a mean Phred below 15, or no exact constant-primer or identifier match were discarded. COPE v1.2.5 was used to merge the high-quality paired reads. Each unique nucleotide sequence was treated as a clonotype, and MiTCR v1.1 was used to align the clonotypes to the IMGT TRB V, D and J references. Analysis was restricted to V-J combinations with a frequency above 0.0001, which covered 98% to 99.2% of repertoires. A TCR clonal expansion and chaos score per V-J combination was defined as the ratio of F50 clonal expansion to chaos observed in the TCRdist matrix. Features were reduced by Welch's t-statistics and random forest to around 13 V-J combinations, which fed a naive Bayes classifier. Thyroid-blood repertoire similarity was quantified with the Morisita-Horn index. The public reads were reprocessed in TCRdb via fastp at Q25 and MiXCR, keeping in-frame beta chains. Every distinct CDR3 protein forms one entry, paired with its most common genes and DNA. The V and J calls were not made by the authors but by TCRdb's processing. This sample comprises approximately 150,000 distinct CDR3 sequences, 35% to 45% of them detected only once. Of the sample, approximately 8.9% falls within the top ten clones.

Beyond this particular receptor, the publication reports: In validation, the model predicted ophthalmopathy progression with nearly 71% sensitivity and about 77% specificity; more than ten predicted patients were CT-confirmed with GO in a median of about 6.1 months. No statistical method was used to predetermine the sample size, and group allocation was not hidden from the investigators. In cross-validation, the 13-signature model distinguished ophthalmopathy from stable hyperthyroidism with approximately 85% sensitivity and just under 84% specificity, and in the test set the corresponding values were about 80% and 75%. Most expanded thyroid clonotypes with frequency above 0.001 were also detected in blood, suggesting blood repertoires may reflect the thyroid immune response.

The sequencing sample was made of peripheral blood. Recombination joined TRBV27 with TRBJ1-5; 10 junctional bases match TRBD1. This sequence originates from a man aged 30 to 39 with Graves' ophthalmopathy. Donor details come from another sample of the same person, matched by shared clones. Here the CDR3 is given as CASGTGVLLGNQPQHF. The DNA sequence is as follows: TGTGCCAGCGGGACAGGGGTTCTTTTGGGCAATCAGCCCCAGCATTTT.